The 4 T cell receptor beta chains listed next were all sequenced from one sample in a study of cytomegalovirus exposure and HLA in healthy donors. The PCR was carried out with 60 Vbeta primers and 13 Jbeta primers. The assay was immunoSEQ multiplex PCR, and TCRdb's table has in-frame clones only and misses some. The data contain around 90,000 clones, roughly 60% of them singletons. Sequenced: PBMCs. Source of these receptors: a human donor in good health.

The V gene is TRBV14, the J gene TRBJ1-1; TRBD1 matches 11 bases. CDR1 and CDR2 from the germline V gene are SGHDN and FVKESK. This CDR3 has 19 amino acids. V was pared by 2 bases and J by 5 bases, with 16 bases of the junction left unmatched. CDR3 protein: CASSQTPGQGVKDRTEAFF. The DNA of the CDR3 is TGTGCCAGCAGCCAAACCCCGGGACAGGGGGTAAAGGACAGGACTGAAGCTTTCTTT.

The chain combines TRBV9 with TRBJ1-4, with a possible D match to TRBD1 (5 bases). The CDR3 consists of 16 residues. Germline V lookup: CDR1 SGDLS, CDR2 YYNGEE. V was trimmed by 3 bases and J by 5 bases, leaving 17 bases between them. In DNA form, the CDR3 reads TGTGCCAGCAGCGCGAGGAGGGGAGGGGAGAATGAAAAACTGTTTTTT. It codes for CASSARRGGENEKLFF. Looking up the rest from reference TRBV9 and TRBJ1-4 gives the full variable domain: DSGVTQTPKHLITATGQRVTLRCSPRSGDLSVYWYQQSLDQGLQFLIQYYNGEERAKGNILERFSAQQFPDLHSELNLSSLELGDSALYFCASSARRGGENEKLFFGSGTQLSVL.

The rearrangement links TRBV5-1 to TRBJ2-1, with D maybe TRBD2 (5 bases). This CDR3 contains 16 residues. The germline gives CDR1 SGHRS, CDR2 YFSETQ. V gave up 6 bases and J gave up 0 bases, with 16 bases separating them. The chain's CDR3 is CASTLLTGSSYNEQFF. Written as DNA, the CDR3 is TGCGCCAGCACCCTACTCACGGGGAGCTCCTACAATGAGCAGTTCTTC. Together with reference TRBV5-1 and TRBJ2-1, the CDR3 gives the full variable domain: KAGVTQTPRYLIKTRGQQVTLSCSPISGHRSVSWYQQTPGQGLQFLFEYFSETQRNKGNFPGRFSGRQFSNSRSEMNVSTLELGDSALYLCASTLLTGSSYNEQFFGPGTRLTVL.

The chain has TRBV11-3 and TRBJ1-6; 9 bases align to TRBD1. Germline V CDR1 and CDR2: SGHNT, YENEEA. The V gene end was trimmed by 5 bases and the J gene end by 6 bases; junction bases not matched to a gene: 2. The CDR3 has 14 amino acids. The CDR3 sequence: CASSGTGSNSPLHF. As DNA, the CDR3 is TGTGCCAGCAGCGGGACAGGGAGTAATTCACCCCTCCACTTT.